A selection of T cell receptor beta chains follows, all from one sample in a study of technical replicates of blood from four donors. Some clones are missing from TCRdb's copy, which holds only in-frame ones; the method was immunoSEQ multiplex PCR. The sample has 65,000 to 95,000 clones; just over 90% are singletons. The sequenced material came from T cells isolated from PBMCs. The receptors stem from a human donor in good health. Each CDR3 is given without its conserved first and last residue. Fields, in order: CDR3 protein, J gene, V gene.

CDR3 protein: ASSADSAVEQF; J gene: TRBJ2-1; V gene: TRBV7-9
CDR3 protein: ASSFGDRDSYEQY; J gene: TRBJ2-7; V gene: TRBV5-1
CDR3 protein: ASSDCGRPPVRETQY; J gene: TRBJ2-5; V gene: TRBV10-1
CDR3 protein: ASSQDNRGQYIMEY; J gene: TRBJ2-7; V gene: TRBV4-2
CDR3 protein: ASSFLAGGYEQY; J gene: TRBJ2-7; V gene: TRBV7-9
CDR3 protein: AIRGGLEGANEQF; J gene: TRBJ2-1; V gene: TRBV10-3
CDR3 protein: ASSPGLAGQY; J gene: TRBJ2-3; V gene: TRBV4-1
CDR3 protein: ASSGRGKNNQPQH; J gene: TRBJ1-5; V gene: TRBV5-8
CDR3 protein: ASSPPGLAFTSYEQY; J gene: TRBJ2-7; V gene: TRBV11-2
CDR3 protein: ASSSTGTGATDTQY; J gene: TRBJ2-3; V gene: TRBV7-9
CDR3 protein: ASSLEGINEQF; J gene: TRBJ2-1; V gene: TRBV7-9
CDR3 protein: ASSEWTDYSYEQY; J gene: TRBJ2-7; V gene: TRBV6-1
CDR3 protein: ASGLVLAGGGNEQF; J gene: TRBJ2-1; V gene: TRBV12-5
CDR3 protein: ASSPSGRIEYEQY; J gene: TRBJ2-7; V gene: TRBV18
CDR3 protein: ASSLPRASGTDTQY; J gene: TRBJ2-3; V gene: TRBV5-1
CDR3 protein: ASSLGGGRTRRYEQY; J gene: TRBJ2-7; V gene: TRBV11-2
CDR3 protein: ASSWTGEDGAEAF; J gene: TRBJ1-1; V gene: TRBV7-2
CDR3 protein: ASSFSGGAIYEQY; J gene: TRBJ2-7; V gene: TRBV28
CDR3 protein: ASSQGRGGAGDTQY; J gene: TRBJ2-3; V gene: TRBV4-2
CDR3 protein: ASSQSIYWGESSGNTIY; J gene: TRBJ1-3; V gene: TRBV16
CDR3 protein: ASSPTGGSETQY; J gene: TRBJ2-5; V gene: TRBV6-6
CDR3 protein: ASSHRGNQPQH; J gene: TRBJ1-5; V gene: TRBV28
CDR3 protein: ASRPGSSGANVLT; J gene: TRBJ2-6; V gene: TRBV2
CDR3 protein: SVEQGVYGYT; J gene: TRBJ1-2; V gene: TRBV29-1
CDR3 protein: ASGTSATTGELF; J gene: TRBJ2-2; V gene: TRBV28
CDR3 protein: ASSLEDRNTEAF; J gene: TRBJ1-1; V gene: TRBV5-4